The rows below give T cell receptor beta chains drawn from one sample of a study of STAT3 mutations in large granular lymphocyte leukemia. Clones were read by immunoSEQ multiplex PCR, and TCRdb kept only the in-frame ones, dropping some. In the table there are about 3,700 clones, approximately 39% of which are singletons. The sequencing input was peripheral blood mononuclear cells. The receptor set was obtained from a man aged 55 to 69 with T-cell large granular lymphocyte leukemia. Some clones in this sample may be carry-over from other donors' samples. CDR3s include the opening cysteine and the closing phenylalanine or tryptophan. D genes are given only for firm matches. Size is stated for part of the rows, as once, few or many counts, or as a class when the clone is expanded.

v_call	j_call	clone_size	d_call	cdr3_aa	cdr3_nt
TRBV19	TRBJ1-2	-	-	CASASSVSYTF	TGTGCCAGTGCTTCGAGTGTAAGCTACACCTTC
TRBV5-1	TRBJ1-5	-	-	CASSQDPNQPQHF	TGCGCCAGCAGCCAGGACCCGAATCAGCCCCAGCATTTT
TRBV18	TRBJ2-3	-	-	CASSSTSGVSTDTQYF	TGTGCCAGCTCATCCACCTCGGGGGTTAGCACAGATACGCAGTATTTT
TRBV5-1	TRBJ2-7	-	-	CASSLGTISSYEQYF	TGCGCCAGCAGCTTGGGGACCATAAGCTCCTACGAGCAGTACTTC
TRBV6-5	TRBJ1-1	-	-	CASCLGSQNTEAFF	TGTGCCAGCTGTCTGGGCAGTCAGAACACTGAAGCTTTCTTT
TRBV5-1	TRBJ2-7	few	-	CASSGGRNSYEQYF	TGCGCCAGCAGCGGGGGACGGAACTCCTACGAGCAGTACTTC
TRBV5-4	TRBJ2-5	-	TRBD1	CASSPSTGGGETQYF	TGTGCCAGCAGCCCCTCGACAGGGGGCGGAGAGACCCAGTACTTC
TRBV30	TRBJ1-2	few	-	CAWRRLGGYYGYTF	TGTGCCTGGAGGCGATTGGGGGGTTACTATGGCTACACCTTC
TRBV11-3	TRBJ2-3	medium-sized	-	CASSLEGRSVADTQYF	TGTGCCAGCAGCTTAGAAGGGAGATCTGTTGCAGATACGCAGTATTTT
TRBV7-9	TRBJ2-3	few	-	CASSLGLPTQYF	TGTGCCAGCAGCTTAGGCCTACCCACGCAGTATTTT
TRBV5-4	TRBJ1-6	few	-	CANSQGYNSPLHF	TGTGCCAACTCACAGGGTTATAATTCACCCCTCCACTTT
TRBV5-4	TRBJ2-2	-	TRBD1	CASSLYQQGAGELFF	TGTGCCAGCAGCTTGTACCAACAGGGGGCCGGGGAGCTGTTTTTT
TRBV20-1	TRBJ1-2	-	-	CSAREDDYTF	TGCAGTGCTAGAGAGGATGACTACACCTTC
TRBV5-1	TRBJ2-1	few	-	CASSEDTPYNEQFF	TGCGCCAGCAGCGAGGACACCCCTTACAATGAGCAGTTCTTC
TRBV30	TRBJ2-3	few	-	CAWSLDTQYF	TGTGCCTGGAGTCTGGATACGCAGTATTTT
TRBV5-4	TRBJ1-2	-	-	CASGGNYGYTF	TGTGCCAGCGGCGGTAACTATGGCTACACCTTC
TRBV18	TRBJ1-1	-	TRBD1	CASSEGQSNTEAFF	TGTGCCAGCTCCGAGGGACAGTCGAACACTGAAGCTTTCTTT
TRBV6-5	TRBJ1-2	-	TRBD1	CASSSGGASYGYTF	TGTGCCAGCAGTTCAGGGGGCGCCAGCTATGGCTACACCTTC
TRBV10-3	TRBJ1-2	medium-sized	-	CAISEGQNYGYTF	TGTGCCATCAGTGAGGGCCAAAACTATGGCTACACCTTC
TRBV27	TRBJ2-3	-	-	CASSLLGAWTDTQYF	TGTGCCAGCAGTTTGTTAGGGGCGTGGACAGATACGCAGTATTTT
TRBV19	TRBJ1-1	-	-	CASSIRSMNTEAFF	TGTGCCAGTAGTATACGGTCCATGAACACTGAAGCTTTCTTT
TRBV5-6	TRBJ2-3	-	-	CASSFPRGGTDTQYF	TGTGCCAGCAGCTTTCCCAGGGGAGGGACAGATACGCAGTATTTT
TRBV5-5	TRBJ2-1	-	TRBD2	CASSSAEREGAEQFF	TGTGCCAGCAGCTCTGCTGAGCGGGAGGGGGCTGAGCAGTTCTTC